One and the same sample provided the 6 T cell receptor beta chains below, sequenced in a study of T cells expressing NK-cell markers. TCRdb reprocessed the 5' RACE reads and keeps a single row for each CDR3 protein, giving no DNA. The sample totals approximately 550,000 distinct CDR3 sequences; its top ten clones hold approximately 3.5%. The sequenced material came from blood T cells: a sorted CD56 or NKG2C T cell subset, CD4+ or CD8+ T cells, or bulk PBMC T cells (not recorded which). Receptors were obtained from a man between 18 and 29 years old in good health.

V usage is TRBV4-3 and J usage is TRBJ1-3; lacking DNA, the TRBD1 call made by TCRdb goes unchecked. The CDR3 length is 16 residues. Germline lookup yields CDR1 LGHNA and CDR2 YSLEER. CDR3 residues: CASSQEGVLSGNTIYF.

The gene calls are TRBV20-1 and TRBJ2-5; the TCRdb D gene call, TRBD2, has no DNA to confirm it. The germline gives CDR1 DFQATT, CDR2 SNEGSKA (reference sequence). The CDR3 is made up of 15 amino acids. CDR3: CSAITIAVERETQYF.

The chain links TRBV7-2 to TRBJ1-1. The CDR3 loop spans 14 amino acids. Looked up from germline, CDR1 is SGHTA and CDR2 is FQGNSA. CDR3 region: CASSWGGQNTEAFF.

The chain recombines TRBV7-2 with TRBJ1-4; TCRdb's D call, TRBD1, is unchecked because there is no DNA. CDR1 and CDR2 (germline): SGHTA, FQGNSA. The CDR3 runs 17 residues. CDR3 sequence reads: CASSLGLLRTGGEKLFF.

The genes are TRBV29-1 and TRBJ1-1; the TRBD1 assignment by TCRdb is unverifiable without DNA. The CDR3 runs 14 residues. CDR1 is SQVTM, CDR2 ANQGSEA, per germline. The CDR3 reads CSVHQGERNTEAFF.

The gene calls are TRBV29-1 and TRBJ2-1; TCRdb indicates TRBD2, and absent DNA this call remains unverified. The germline CDR1 and CDR2 sequences are SQVTM and ANQGSEA. CDR3 length equals 13 residues. CDR3 loop: CSVATNSGNEQFF.